This T cell receptor beta chain originates from a study of shared T cell receptors in the human thymus listed by TCRdb under 2021. With respect to the entire study: The study examined how self-reactive, shared T-cell receptor alpha chains are generated in the human thymus.

With respect to this clone: The antigen it recognizes is unknown. Base qualities are not recorded, but no much larger clone differs from it by a single base.

V is pared back by 0 bases and J by 6 bases, with 12 bases lying between the germline termini. Based on the germline V gene, the CDR1 and CDR2 sequences are MNHEY and SVGAGI. From its cysteine to its phenylalanine, the CDR3 spans 14 amino acids. The sequence is cut down to CDR3 DNA, 42 bases in frame from base 1. The library was produced with the immunoSEQ multiplex PCR assay. What TCRdb holds here is the immuneACCESS table cut down to in-frame rearrangements. Part of the clones is not present; checked against another copy, under half of the missing clones reflect an unresolved V gene, and the others are unexplained. The sample contains hundreds of thousands of clones, roughly 94% of them found a single time. Roughly 0.02% of the sample rests with the top ten.

The clonotype comes from a human donor. The V and J segments used are TRBV6-5 and TRBJ2-7, and possibly TRBD1, on 6 matching bases. Sequencing input: thymocytes. The DNA sequence follows: TGTGCCAGCAGTTACTCGGGACACCCGTCCGAGCAGTACTTC. This gives the protein CASSYSGHPSEQYF.